These T cell receptor beta chains were read from a single sample in a study of T cells after yellow fever vaccination. From the 5' RACE reads, TCRdb called clonotypes with MiXCR, one entry per CDR3 protein. Of approximately 330,000 distinct CDR3 sequences detected, 12% appear once; the ten largest clones hold more than 3%. The material was CD4+ T cells sorted from PBMCs, obtained 15 days after the yellow fever booster vaccination. The receptor set was obtained from a man between 18 and 29 years old who received the YFV17D yellow fever vaccine. Both conserved end residues are part of each CDR3. Fields, in order: V gene, J gene, CDR3 protein.

v_call: TRBV20-1
j_call: TRBJ2-3
cdr3_aa: CSARVSHETTDTQYF

v_call: TRBV13
j_call: TRBJ1-1
cdr3_aa: CASSAPRRVEGEAFF

v_call: TRBV5-6
j_call: TRBJ2-6
cdr3_aa: CASGKTEISGANVLTF

v_call: TRBV4-3
j_call: TRBJ2-3
cdr3_aa: CASSRQDGKDTQYF

v_call: TRBV29-1
j_call: TRBJ2-3
cdr3_aa: CSVGGNTDTQYF

v_call: TRBV12-3/TRBV12-4
j_call: TRBJ2-3
cdr3_aa: CASSYRRGGLTDTQYF

v_call: TRBV7-2
j_call: TRBJ2-3
cdr3_aa: CASSFDSGLDTQYF

v_call: TRBV20-1
j_call: TRBJ2-5
cdr3_aa: CSAALREETQYF

v_call: TRBV16
j_call: TRBJ2-3
cdr3_aa: CASSQSGRRTDTQYF

v_call: TRBV12-3/TRBV12-4
j_call: TRBJ2-7
cdr3_aa: CASSLTGSRNEQYF

v_call: TRBV29-1
j_call: TRBJ1-5
cdr3_aa: CSPPGQVHVGNQPQHF

v_call: TRBV2
j_call: TRBJ2-2
cdr3_aa: CASSALGVRLDTGELFF

v_call: TRBV3-1
j_call: TRBJ1-5
cdr3_aa: CASSQDSGNEQPQHF

v_call: TRBV6-2/TRBV6-3
j_call: TRBJ2-3
cdr3_aa: CASRPLDRGVVDTQYF

v_call: TRBV11-2
j_call: TRBJ2-2
cdr3_aa: CASSSIRGSGGLSPRPGELFF

v_call: TRBV12-3/TRBV12-4
j_call: TRBJ1-2
cdr3_aa: CASRGPGDNYGYTF

v_call: TRBV11-2
j_call: TRBJ2-7
cdr3_aa: CASSSPWGNEQYF

v_call: TRBV5-1
j_call: TRBJ2-3
cdr3_aa: CASSEGGADTQYF

v_call: TRBV5-1
j_call: TRBJ1-2
cdr3_aa: CASSSPYGGFGYTF

v_call: TRBV5-4
j_call: TRBJ2-3
cdr3_aa: CASSPRTSTNTDTQYF

v_call: TRBV27
j_call: TRBJ1-1
cdr3_aa: CASSNQGARNTEAFF

v_call: TRBV10-1
j_call: TRBJ2-5
cdr3_aa: CASSSTWEETQYF

v_call: TRBV5-1
j_call: TRBJ2-3
cdr3_aa: CASSLNHMSSTDTQYF

v_call: TRBV24-1
j_call: TRBJ1-2
cdr3_aa: CATSESGDGYTF

v_call: TRBV7-2
j_call: TRBJ2-2
cdr3_aa: CASSTDTGELFF

v_call: TRBV6-2/TRBV6-3
j_call: TRBJ1-1
cdr3_aa: CASSANRDSRWYTEAFF

v_call: TRBV9
j_call: TRBJ1-5
cdr3_aa: CASSPRGDQGNQPQHF

v_call: TRBV10-3
j_call: TRBJ2-5
cdr3_aa: CAISDSPPGGRTYQETQYF

v_call: TRBV28
j_call: TRBJ1-4
cdr3_aa: CASGYPGTAEKLFF

v_call: TRBV12-3/TRBV12-4
j_call: TRBJ1-2
cdr3_aa: CASSLDRGRENYGYTF

v_call: TRBV11-2
j_call: TRBJ2-5
cdr3_aa: CASSLGTEGETQYF

v_call: TRBV4-3
j_call: TRBJ2-2
cdr3_aa: CASSQDPQGLTGELFF

v_call: TRBV11-2
j_call: TRBJ1-1
cdr3_aa: CASSSQTGNTEAFF

v_call: TRBV5-5
j_call: TRBJ1-2
cdr3_aa: CASSFRTGRIRDYGYTF

v_call: TRBV30
j_call: TRBJ2-7
cdr3_aa: CAWSVLAGVYEQYF

v_call: TRBV9
j_call: TRBJ2-5
cdr3_aa: CASSVEQRGSQYF

v_call: TRBV20-1
j_call: TRBJ2-1
cdr3_aa: CSARRYADPNEQFF

v_call: TRBV6-6
j_call: TRBJ2-7
cdr3_aa: CASTPGQSYEQYF

v_call: TRBV6-5
j_call: TRBJ1-2
cdr3_aa: CASIKPGEDGYTF

v_call: TRBV6-1
j_call: TRBJ2-3
cdr3_aa: CASSESPRADTQYF

v_call: TRBV5-1
j_call: TRBJ1-1
cdr3_aa: CASSSTLTGRNTEAFF

v_call: TRBV14
j_call: TRBJ2-3
cdr3_aa: CASSSLSGASTDTQYF

v_call: TRBV28
j_call: TRBJ1-5
cdr3_aa: CASSLGRAGNQPQHF

v_call: TRBV5-1
j_call: TRBJ1-1
cdr3_aa: CASWAAMNTEAFF

v_call: TRBV5-8
j_call: TRBJ1-2
cdr3_aa: CASSLRDRPISGYTF

v_call: TRBV20-1
j_call: TRBJ1-1
cdr3_aa: CSARSGQGGFLAFF

v_call: TRBV6-1
j_call: TRBJ2-7
cdr3_aa: CASSAPGTENYEQYF